This T cell receptor beta chain is drawn from a study of T cell responses to AZD1222 COVID-19 vaccine. The study, taken as a whole, reports: The study found vaccine-associated CD4 TCRs spanning spike, dominant at 160-218 and 743-854.

Sequencing was performed with immunoSEQ multiplex PCR; in TCRdb, only in-frame clones are kept and a portion is missing. The table has 95,000 to 130,000 clones, around 88% seen once; the top ten hold over 8.5%. With regard to this clone: The antigen is not known.

Germline CDR1 reads MDHEN; CDR2 reads SYDVKM. The J segment lost 7 bases and the V segment lost 4 bases, leaving 12 bases of the junction unmatched. The CDR3 is made up of 17 amino acids. The genes are TRBV28 and TRBJ1-5; TRBD1 aligns across 11 bases. The clonotype originates from an adult in good health. Sequencing used peripheral blood, obtained on day 0 of AZD1222 vaccination. Here the CDR3 DNA reads TGTGCCAGCAGTTCGTATCGGACAGGGGGCGATGTCCAGCCCCAGCATTTT. Translated: CASSSYRTGGDVQPQHF.